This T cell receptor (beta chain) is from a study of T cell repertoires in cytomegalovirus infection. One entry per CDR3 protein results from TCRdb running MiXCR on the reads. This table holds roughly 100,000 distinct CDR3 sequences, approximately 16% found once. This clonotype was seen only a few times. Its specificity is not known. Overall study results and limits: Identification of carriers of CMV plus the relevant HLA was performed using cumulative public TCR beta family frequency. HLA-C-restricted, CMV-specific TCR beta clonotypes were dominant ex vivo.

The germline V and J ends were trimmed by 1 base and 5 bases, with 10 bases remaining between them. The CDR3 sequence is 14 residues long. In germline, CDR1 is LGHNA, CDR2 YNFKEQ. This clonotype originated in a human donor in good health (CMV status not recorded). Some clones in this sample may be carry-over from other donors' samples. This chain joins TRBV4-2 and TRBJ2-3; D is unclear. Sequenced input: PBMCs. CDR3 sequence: CASSQGLGRDTQYF. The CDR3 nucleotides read TGTGCCAGCAGCCAAGGTCTTGGACGAGATACGCAGTATTTT.